This passage covers 12 T cell receptor beta chains from one sample sequenced in a study of blood T cell repertoires in COVID-19. Assay used: immunoSEQ multiplex PCR; TCRdb lists only in-frame clones, some missing. The table shows around 400,000 clones, with over 75% occurring only once. Sequenced sample: PBMCs or T cells enriched from blood (not recorded which). The receptor source for this set is a woman younger than 30 who had been exposed to COVID-19.

The chain combines TRBV19 with TRBJ2-1, with D hard to call. V was shortened by 2 bases and J by 12 bases, with 2 bases between the two germline ends. This CDR3 is 9 amino acids long. Germline V gene data show CDR1 as LNHDA and CDR2 as SQIVND (reference sequence). CDR3: CASSIRQFF. In DNA form, the CDR3 reads TGTGCCAGTAGTATACGGCAGTTCTTC.

Only a few counts were recorded for this clone. The chain joins TRBV9 to TRBJ1-4; TRBD1 agrees at 7 bases. Trimming removed 7 bases from V and 7 bases from J; junction bases left unmatched: 10. The CDR3 runs 14 residues. Germline V gene data show CDR1 as SGDLS and CDR2 as YYNGEE. DNA of the CDR3: TGTGCCAGCGGAAGGTCCCAGGGGGGTGAAAAACTGTTTTTT. It is translated as CASGRSQGGEKLFF.

This clone was seen only a few times. V is TRBV10-2 and J is TRBJ1-5, with TRBD1 identical over 8 bases. The germline V gene has CDR1 WSHSY and CDR2 SAAADI. There are 15 residues in the CDR3. Germline trimming cut 4 bases from V and 2 bases from J; bases unmatched to any gene: 4. The CDR3 here is CASSADRDGNQPQHF. In DNA form, the CDR3 reads TGCGCCAGCAGTGCGGACAGGGACGGCAATCAGCCCCAGCATTTT.

This chain joins TRBV12-3 or TRBV12-4 and TRBJ2-5, with D unresolved. This CDR3 region has 12 residues. V lost 3 bases and J lost 4, with 6 bases in between. The CDR3 nucleotides read TGTGCCAGCAGTTTTCGGGTAGAGACCCAGTACTTC. Protein: CASSFRVETQYF.

J is TRBJ1-2 and V is TRBV25-1; D is unresolved. Germline V gives CDR1 MGHDK, CDR2 SYGVNS. The CDR3 is 14 amino acids. Trimming took 1 base from V and 1 from J, leaving 7 bases between them. The CDR3 protein is CASSELADNYGYTF. CDR3 DNA: TGTGCCAGCAGTGAATTGGCGGATAACTATGGCTACACCTTC.

The gene calls are TRBV5-1 and TRBJ2-7; 8 bases match TRBD2. In germline, CDR1 is SGHRS, CDR2 YFSETQ. The V and J ends lost 5 bases and 3 bases, in that order; junction bases with no gene match: 13. This CDR3 contains 16 residues. CDR3: CASRTTAGGGIYEQYF. The CDR3 bases are TGCGCCAGCAGAACCACTGCGGGAGGAGGGATCTACGAGCAGTACTTC.

This chain connects TRBV4-1 to TRBJ2-1, with D possibly matching TRBD2 (5 bases). V was trimmed by 6 bases and J by 4 bases, leaving 19 bases between them. CDR3 length: 16 amino acids. The germline CDR1 and CDR2 sequences are MGHRA and YSYEKL. CDR3 coding DNA: TGCGCCAGCAGGAAAATCCTAGCCCCGGCGTACAATGAGCAGTTCTTC. This translates into CASRKILAPAYNEQFF.

The chain carries TRBV6-4 and TRBJ1-1; 7 nucleotides line up with TRBD1. CDR3 size: 13 residues. Germline V lookup: CDR1 MRHNA, CDR2 SNTAGT. After removal of 6 bases from V and 3 bases from J, the junction contained 4 bases not matched to a gene. CDR3 nucleotide sequence: TGTGCCAGCAGGCAGGGGGTAGACACTGAAGCTTTCTTT. Translated: CASRQGVDTEAFF.

The count of this clone is one. The chain joins TRBV5-6 to TRBJ1-5, with D tentatively TRBD1 (6 bases). This CDR3 spans 15 amino acids. V lost 2 bases and J lost 5, with 14 bases in between. Germline V CDR1 and CDR2: SGHDT, YYEEEE. The CDR3 loop is CASSFSRTVDQPQHF. The CDR3 nucleotides read TGTGCCAGCAGCTTTTCCAGGACAGTAGATCAGCCCCAGCATTTT.

Only one count was recorded for this clone. This chain uses TRBV28 with TRBJ2-6; possible D gene TRBD1, 6 bases. The CDR3 sequence is 17 residues long. Germline-derived CDR1 and CDR2 are MDHEN and SYDVKM. V gave up 4 bases and J gave up 2 bases, with 15 bases separating them. The CDR3 region has the DNA TGTGCCAGCAGTTCGAGACAGGCCACCGCTGGGGCCAACGTCCTGACTTTC. This gives the protein CASSSRQATAGANVLTF. The complete variable domain, with remaining parts taken from reference TRBV28 and TRBJ2-6, reads DVKVTQSSRYLVKRTGEKVFLECVQDMDHENMFWYRQDPGLGLRLIYFSYDVKMKEKGDIPEGYSVSREKKERFSLILESASTNQTSMYLCASSSRQATAGANVLTFGAGSRLTVL.

The V and J genes are TRBV28 and TRBJ1-1; 7 positions agree with TRBD1. From germline, CDR1 is MDHEN and CDR2 SYDVKM. The CDR3 runs 15 residues. The J segment lost 2 bases and the V segment lost 6 bases, leaving 9 bases of the junction unmatched. The CDR3 DNA sequence: TGTGCCAGCAGCCCATCGACAGGGCCAAACACTGAAGCTTTCTTT. Amino acids: CASSPSTGPNTEAFF.

The chain carries TRBV11-3 and TRBJ1-4; 7 bases align to TRBD1. The germline gives CDR1 SGHNT, CDR2 YENEEA. The CDR3 has 15 amino acids. J gave up 10 bases and V 6 bases, and 14 bases lay outside the gene matches. CDR3 nucleotide sequence: TGTGCCAGCAGACCCGAGGGGGCTCAGGTCCGAAAACTGTTTTTT. It yields the protein CASRPEGAQVRKLFF.